Sequencing of this T cell receptor beta chain was carried out in a study of blood T cell repertoires in COVID-19. Study overall: There were acute and convalescent COVID-19 samples, and they came from the United States, Italy and Spain.

V was clipped by 6 bases and J by 4 bases; unmatched bases: 11. The germline CDR1 and CDR2 sequences are SQVTM and ANQGSEA. CDR3 length equals 14 residues. Original methodology: For nucleated cells, counts were estimated from reference gene primer amplification. Measured with immunoSEQ multiplex PCR; TCRdb has only the in-frame clones, and not every one. The V and J calls and clone size are taken from that table; D and trimming were inferred from the DNA. The sample includes around 220,000 clones, 85% to 95% of them seen just once. Participant ages covered about 18 to 90 years across 24 US areas. Participants' own reports of clinical history determined their cohort assignment.

The chain employs TRBV29-1 and TRBJ2-7; 8 nucleotides agree with TRBD1. This receptor was taken from a woman between 18 and 29 years old who had recovered from COVID-19. Sequenced input: PBMCs or T cells enriched from blood (not recorded which). The CDR3 reads CSVSLQGVRYEQYF. The CDR3 DNA reads as TGCAGCGTGTCGCTACAGGGGGTCAGGTACGAGCAGTACTTC.